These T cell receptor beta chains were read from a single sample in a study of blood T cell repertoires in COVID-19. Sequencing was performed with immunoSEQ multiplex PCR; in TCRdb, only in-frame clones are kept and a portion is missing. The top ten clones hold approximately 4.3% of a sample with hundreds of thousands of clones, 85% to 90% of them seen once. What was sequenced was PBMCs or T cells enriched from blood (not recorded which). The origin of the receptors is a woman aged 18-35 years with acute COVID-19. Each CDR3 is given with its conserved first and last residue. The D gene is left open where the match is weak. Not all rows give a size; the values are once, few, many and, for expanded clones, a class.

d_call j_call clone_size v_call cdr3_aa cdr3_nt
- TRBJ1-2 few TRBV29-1 CSVVTWGNGYTF TGCAGCGTTGTCACGTGGGGCAATGGCTACACCTTC
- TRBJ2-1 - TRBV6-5 CASTATGYNEQFF TGTGCCAGCACCGCCACAGGATACAATGAGCAGTTCTTC
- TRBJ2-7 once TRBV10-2 CASSDRTLDEQYF TGCGCCAGCAGTGACCGTACGCTAGACGAGCAGTACTTC
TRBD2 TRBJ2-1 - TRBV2 CASRESGKGSYNEQFF TGTGCCAGCAGAGAAAGCGGGAAAGGTTCCTACAATGAGCAGTTCTTC
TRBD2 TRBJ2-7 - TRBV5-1 CASSRNGLAGAYEQYF TGCGCCAGCAGCCGCAATGGGCTAGCGGGGGCCTACGAGCAGTACTTC
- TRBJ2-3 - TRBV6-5 CASSYRHAGDTQYF TGTGCCAGCAGTTACCGGCATGCGGGGGATACGCAGTATTTT
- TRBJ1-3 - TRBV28 CASSFPGSNTIYF TGTGCCAGCAGTTTCCCAGGGTCAAACACCATATATTTT
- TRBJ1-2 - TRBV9 CASSGQIGYTF TGTGCCAGCAGCGGACAGATCGGCTACACCTTC
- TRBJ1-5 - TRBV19 CASSQTPSLAQHF TGTGCCAGTAGTCAAACACCGTCGTTGGCCCAGCATTTT
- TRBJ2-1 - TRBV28 CASSLLANPTYNEQFF TGTGCCAGCAGTTTATTGGCAAACCCCACCTACAATGAGCAGTTCTTC
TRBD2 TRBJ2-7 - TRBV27 CASSLGVGTSPNEQYF TGTGCCAGCAGTCTGGGAGTAGGGACTAGCCCTAACGAGCAGTACTTC
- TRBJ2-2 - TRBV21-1 CASSMQGADTGELFF TGTGCCAGCAGCATGCAGGGGGCGGACACCGGGGAGCTGTTTTTT
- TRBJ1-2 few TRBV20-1 CSATRGLLF TGCAGTGCCACCCGGGGACTCCTCTTC
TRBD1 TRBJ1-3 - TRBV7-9 CASSLAATETGTGNTIYF TGTGCCAGCAGCTTAGCAGCGACGGAGACAGGGACTGGAAACACCATATATTTT
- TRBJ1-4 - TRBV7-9 CASSLAQGRRGSEKLFF TGTGCCAGCAGCTTAGCACAGGGAAGGAGAGGTAGTGAAAAACTGTTTTTT
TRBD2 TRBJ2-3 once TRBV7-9 CASSLLAGGETDTQYF TGTGCCAGCAGCTTATTAGCGGGAGGAGAGACAGATACGCAGTATTTT
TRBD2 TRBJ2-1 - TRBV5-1 CASSARRGTSGINEQFF TGCGCCAGCAGCGCGCGGAGGGGGACTAGCGGAATAAATGAGCAGTTCTTC
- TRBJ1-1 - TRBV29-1 CSVGAMNTEAFF TGCAGCGTAGGGGCGATGAACACTGAAGCTTTCTTT
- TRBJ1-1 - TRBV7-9 CASSLSGRDGWAFF TGTGCCAGCAGCTTATCAGGCAGGGATGGTTGGGCTTTCTTT
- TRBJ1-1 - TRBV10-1 CASSESTGNTEAFF TGCGCCAGCAGTGAGTCAACAGGGAACACTGAAGCTTTCTTT
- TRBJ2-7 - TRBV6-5 CASSWAGNGREQYF TGTGCCAGCAGTTGGGCTGGGAACGGGAGAGAGCAGTACTTC
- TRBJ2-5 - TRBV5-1 CASSPWGGQETQYF TGCGCCAGCAGCCCGTGGGGGGGCCAGGAGACCCAGTACTTC
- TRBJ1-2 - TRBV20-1 CSASSGVLLSYGYTF TGCAGTGCTAGTTCAGGGGTGCTCTTAAGTTATGGCTACACCTTC
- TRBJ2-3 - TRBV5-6 CASRERDWSGTQYF TGTGCCAGCAGGGAGAGGGACTGGAGCGGCACGCAGTATTTT
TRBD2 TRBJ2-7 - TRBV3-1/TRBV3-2 CASSPGLAGTYEQYF TGTGCCAGCAGCCCGGGACTAGCGGGAACCTACGAGCAGTACTTC
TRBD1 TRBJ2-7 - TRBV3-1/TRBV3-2 CASSLRGSYEQYF TGTGCCAGCAGCCTCAGGGGGAGCTACGAGCAGTACTTC
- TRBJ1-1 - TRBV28 CASSSGGLNTEAFF TGTGCCAGCAGTTCCGGGGGGCTGAACACTGAAGCTTTCTTT
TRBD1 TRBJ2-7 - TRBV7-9 CASSTLATGGVSYEQYF TGTGCCAGCAGCACACTAGCGACAGGGGGGGTCTCCTACGAGCAGTACTTC
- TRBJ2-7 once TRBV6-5 CASSRTGWDNYEQYF TGTGCCAGCAGTCGGACCGGGTGGGACAATTACGAGCAGTACTTC
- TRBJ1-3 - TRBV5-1 CASSLGRNPGNTIYF TGCGCCAGCAGCTTAGGCAGGAACCCTGGAAACACCATATATTTT
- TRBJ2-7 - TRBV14 CASSQTTFFSHEQYF TGTGCCAGCAGCCAAACTACTTTTTTTAGCCACGAGCAGTACTTC
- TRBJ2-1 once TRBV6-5 CASSTRYNEQFF TGTGCCAGCAGTACCAGGTACAATGAGCAGTTCTTC
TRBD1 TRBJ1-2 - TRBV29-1 CSVESWGQGGYGYTF TGCAGCGTTGAAAGCTGGGGACAGGGGGGCTATGGCTACACCTTC
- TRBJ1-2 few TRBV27 CASSTVSHYGYTF TGTGCCAGCAGTACGGTCTCTCACTATGGCTACACCTTC
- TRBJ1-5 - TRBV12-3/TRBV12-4 CASSGNRNQPQHF TGTGCCAGCTCCGGGAATCGGAATCAGCCCCAGCATTTT
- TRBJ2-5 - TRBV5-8 CASSLGTRGQETQYF TGTGCCAGCAGCTTGGGGACTCGGGGTCAAGAGACCCAGTACTTC